Sequencing of this T cell receptor (beta chain) was carried out in a study of blood T cell repertoires in COVID-19. Across the whole study: T cells, B-cell-depleted T cells, or PBMCs supplied cDNA or gDNA.

Clones were sequenced by immunoSEQ multiplex PCR, and TCRdb holds only the in-frame ones, with some missing. The table records about 110,000 clones, around 83% of them present only once. Trimming at V came to 1 base and at J to 8 bases, leaving 12 bases not matched to a gene. In germline, CDR1 is SQVTM, CDR2 ANQGSEA. The CDR3 loop spans 17 amino acids. The TCR originated in a woman in her 70s with acute or convalescent COVID-19. This chain connects TRBV29-1 to TRBJ2-1, with 12 bases lining up with TRBD2. The source material was peripheral blood. The CDR3 spells CSVEVASSGRAVDEQFF. In DNA, the CDR3 is TGCAGCGTTGAAGTTGCGTCTAGCGGGAGGGCCGTCGATGAGCAGTTCTTC.